The source of this T cell receptor (beta chain) is a study of CD8 T cells in Susac syndrome. Across the whole study: Patients with Susac syndrome had blood drawn and were at that point therapy-naive, on corticosteroids, or on intravenous immunoglobulin alone.

CDR1 and CDR2 (germline): MNHEY, SVGEGT. This CDR3 comprises 18 residues. The V end lost 4 bases, the J end lost 8 bases, and 27 bases lay between the germline ends. In its sample, this clonotype was seen once. With random hexamers, reverse transcription was performed on about 0.5 to 1 ug of RNA. An immunoSEQ multiplex PCR amplified TCR beta CDR3 over 54 Vbeta and 13 Jbeta. Each CDR3 protein is one row after TCRdb ran MiXCR on the immunoSEQ multiplex PCR reads. The data contain 70,000 to 85,000 distinct CDR3 sequences, 95% to 96% of them singletons. V and J are TRBV6-2 or TRBV6-3 and TRBJ2-1; possibly TRBD1 or TRBD2 for D (5 bases each). What was sequenced was CD8+ T cells from PBMCs. This receptor was taken from a human donor with Susac syndrome. The DNA of the CDR3 is TGTGCCAGCAGTTCCAACCCTAAGGGACCTGCCCCGAGCTATGAGCAGTTCTTC. Protein sequence: CASSSNPKGPAPSYEQFF.